This TCR beta chain was sequenced during a study of coeliac disease (dated by TCRdb to between 2021 and 2023). Regarding the complete study: Coeliac patients were categorised as having newly diagnosed active disease, refractory coeliac disease type I, or disease controlled by a gluten-free diet. Because high-resolution HLA typing was not available, biased TRBV7-2 usage was examined as a proof of principle. Next-generation sequencing of rearranged TRB and TRG CDR3 regions was applied to small intestinal lymphocyte fractions from coeliac and non-coeliac patients. The goal was to describe the TR repertoires of small intestinal T cells in active coeliac disease, in refractory type I coeliac disease, and in coeliac disease treated with a gluten-free diet. A total of approximately 30 patients were included in the full study, of whom around 22 had serologically confirmed coeliac disease and 8 were controls with non-small intestinal disorders. TRB sequencing was successfully performed on samples from 27 to 30 subjects, among which about two dozen paired bulk unsorted intraepithelial and lamina propria cell samples were included.

Cells were frozen in liquid nitrogen in DMSO/FBS as aliquots of roughly 500,000 cells, with a single aliquot from each fraction going to sequencing. Every one of the 30 study patients had an endoscopy and a small intestinal biopsy. To release intraepithelial cells, biopsies were stirred for one hour at 37 degrees C in RPMI with EGTA, MgCl2 and 1% FBS. Genomic DNA was extracted from frozen unsorted cell fractions with the Qiagen DNeasy blood extraction kit. Per the germline V gene (reference sequence), LNHNV is the CDR1 and YYDKDF is the CDR2. Counted from cysteine to phenylalanine, this CDR3 has 15 amino acids. Only the CDR3 part of the read is kept: 45 bases, read in frame from the first base. Trimming takes 8 bases off V and 4 bases off J; junction bases not matched to a gene: 11. Results the study describes overall, beyond this receptor: Cross-contamination between compartments was possible, because separating intraepithelial cells from lamina propria cells did not produce high-purity fractions. Compared with controls, active coeliac intraepithelial and lamina propria samples had TRB and TRG repertoires of lower clonality, which suggests that diverse T cells were recruited. TRB repertoires were largely private; most amino acid sequences were unique to one sample, and V-gene usage did not differ significantly by disease group. The approach was considered by the authors to be unsuitable for unbiased detection of gliadin-specific T cells, as gliadin-specific T cells are scarce and rarely shared between patients.

The method was the immunoSEQ multiplex PCR assay. In a multiplexed PCR, the TR loci were amplified; reverse primers were designed against J gene segments, whereas forward primers were designed against V gene segments. The Illumina HiSeq System was used to sequence the amplified CDR3 regions. In the authors' own workflow: Closely related reads were merged with a nearest-neighbour algorithm so that PCR and sequencing errors were removed and data were collapsed into unique sequences. Repertoires were summarised by clonality and by T cell density, defined as TR molecules per amount of genomic DNA input. Public TRs were defined as CDR3 amino acid sequences in at least 80% of unsorted samples, then tested for differential abundance between coeliac and control samples. Kruskal-Wallis tests followed by Dunn post-tests were used to test for differences in clonality and density between disease groups. Here the immuneACCESS table is served through TCRdb, limited to in-frame sequences with V and J called. Missing clones are a known gap in these copies; in checked studies unresolved V genes cover under half, and the rest lacks a known reason. V, J and clone size were drawn from that table, and D and trimming were deduced from the DNA. This sample comprises roughly 3,100 clones, almost 65% of them detected only once. The ten biggest clones cover about 37% of the sample.

This clone has only one observation. Which antigen it targets is not known. Per-base qualities were not stored, and no clone one base away is much larger. This sequence was found in a woman aged 35 to 49. The sequence joins TRBV15 to TRBJ1-5, with 7 bases in between that match TRBD1. Sequenced material: intraepithelial lymphocytes from the gut. Interpreted using the paper, the cell subset or site label stands for: intraepithelial cell (IEC) fraction of small intestinal biopsy. The DNA sequence follows: TGTGCCACCGGTGGGGACAGCGTTTCTAATCAGCCCCAGCATTTT. It codes for CATGGDSVSNQPQHF.